A single sample is the source of the 24 T cell receptor beta chains below, sequenced in a study of blood T cells in healthy people across ages. For the second PCR, which ran for about 6 to 11 cycles, a sample-barcoded 5' primer and a J-beta primer mix were used. Via MiXCR, TCRdb re-called the 5' RACE reads, giving one row per CDR3 protein. The sample shows about 1,600,000 distinct CDR3 sequences, 40% to 50% of them seen only once. The sample comprised blood. The receptor set was obtained from a woman younger than 30 in good health.

The chain combines TRBV7-9 with TRBJ1-2; unclear D gene. This CDR3 comprises 14 residues. In germline, CDR1 is SEHNR, CDR2 FQNEAQ (reference sequence). V lost 5 bases to trimming and J lost 4 bases, with 14 bases between them. The CDR3 DNA sequence: TGTGCCAGCAGCCCACCTTCCGGCTTCTATGGCTACACCTTC. It specifies CASSPPSGFYGYTF.

This rearrangement joins TRBV5-1 to TRBJ2-1; D not resolved. The CDR3 runs 14 residues. Germline V gene data show CDR1 as SGHRS and CDR2 as YFSETQ. V shed 0 bases and J shed 10 bases, with 14 bases lying between them. The CDR3 protein is CASSLVSPTNEQFF. The CDR3 DNA reads as TGCGCCAGCAGCTTGGTGAGCCCGACGAACGAGCAGTTCTTC.

The chain links TRBV25-1 to TRBJ2-3, with 14 positions matching TRBD2. Germline CDR1 and CDR2: MGHDK and SYGVNS. Germline trimming cut 4 bases from V and 6 bases from J; bases unmatched to any gene: 9. The length of the CDR3 is 17 residues. The CDR3 is CASSARRWTSGRDTQYF. CDR3 in DNA: TGTGCCAGCAGTGCCCGGCGGTGGACTAGCGGGAGGGATACGCAGTATTTT.

This clonotype has more than one count but fewer than ten. This chain connects TRBV20-1 to TRBJ2-1; 9 nucleotides align to TRBD1. Germline V gene sequence: CDR1 DFQATT, CDR2 SNEGSKA (reference sequence). The CDR3 runs 14 residues. The V segment lost 4 bases and the J segment 0 bases; nucleotides outside the gene matches: 1. The DNA of the CDR3 is TGCAGTGCTAACAGGGGGCCCTCCTACAATGAGCAGTTCTTC. Translation: CSANRGPSYNEQFF.

V gene TRBV12-3 or TRBV12-4 combines with J gene TRBJ2-5; D unclear. There are 16 residues in the CDR3. Trimming stripped 3 bases from V and 2 bases from J, with 16 bases between. For the CDR3, the DNA is TGTGCCAGCAGTTTTTCGGTAGGGAATAGGCAAGAGACCCAGTACTTC. Residues: CASSFSVGNRQETQYF.

The V gene is TRBV12-3 or TRBV12-4, the J gene TRBJ2-5; no firm D call. Trimming removed 0 bases at V and 0 bases at J, with 5 bases between. This CDR3 comprises 14 residues. As DNA, the CDR3 is TGTGCCAGCAGTTTAGCGACGTACCAAGAGACCCAGTACTTC. It specifies CASSLATYQETQYF.

This clonotype was counted once. This chain uses TRBV11-2 with TRBJ2-1, with TRBD2 matching 11 bases. This CDR3 has 15 residues. After removal of 0 bases from V and 6 bases from J, the junction contained 1 base not matched to a gene. The germline V gene has CDR1 SGHAT and CDR2 FQNNGV. In nucleotides, the CDR3 is TGTGCCAGCAGCTTAGATAGCGGGGGGGGCAATGAGCAGTTCTTC. It encodes CASSLDSGGGNEQFF.

The chain couples TRBV28 to TRBJ1-4, with D perhaps matching TRBD1 (6 bases). The germline CDR1 and CDR2 sequences are MDHEN and SYDVKM. Trimming took off 3 bases at V and 3 bases at J, with 11 bases between the two ends. The CDR3 has 15 amino acids. The CDR3 loop reads CASSFAGAPNEKLFF. CDR3 DNA: TGTGCCAGCAGTTTCGCGGGGGCCCCTAATGAAAAACTGTTTTTT.

There are a few counts of this clonotype. The rearrangement links TRBV7-9 to TRBJ1-4; D uncertain. The CDR3 contains 14 residues. Trimming pared 8 bases from V and 3 bases from J, leaving 13 bases between. CDR1 SEHNR and CDR2 FQNEAQ come from the germline V gene (reference sequence). The CDR3 DNA reads TGTGCCAGCGTGGGGAGCCGGGCTAATGAAAAACTGTTTTTT. The encoded protein is CASVGSRANEKLFF.

The chain couples TRBV6-6 to TRBJ2-1; TRBD2 matches 8 bases. The closer fit of TRBJ2-7 to the DNA end suggests the J call may be wrong. Germline CDR1 and CDR2: MNHNY and SVGAGI (reference sequence). The CDR3 consists of 16 residues. This chain's CDR3 is CASRKRKRELASEQYF. CDR3 DNA: TGTGCCAGCAGAAAAAGGAAGCGGGAGTTGGCAAGTGAGCAGTACTTC.

The chain joins TRBV3-1 to TRBJ2-2, with TRBD2 matching 10 bases. CDR3 length: 16 amino acids. In germline, CDR1 is LGHDT, CDR2 YNNKEL (reference sequence). Trimming cost V 8 bases and J 5 bases; bases outside gene matches: 11. The CDR3 DNA reads TGTGCCAGCGGCCTAGCGGGGGCCACAATTACCGGGGAGCTGTTTTTT. It translates to CASGLAGATITGELFF.

This clonotype came up many times. The rearrangement joins TRBV9 to TRBJ2-1, with TRBD2 identical over 11 bases. Germline trimming cut 0 bases from V and 7 bases from J; bases unmatched to any gene: 6. Germline V gene lookup returns CDR1 SGDLS and CDR2 YYNGEE. The CDR3 extends over 16 amino acids. CDR3 DNA: TGTGCCAGCAGCGTAGTAGCGGGGGGGCCGGGAAATGAGCAGTTCTTC. Translated, it gives CASSVVAGGPGNEQFF.

The rearrangement uses TRBV5-1 and TRBJ1-2, with 9 bases matching TRBD1. The CDR3 sequence is 16 residues long. Per germline, CDR1 SGHRS and CDR2 YFSETQ. V lost 0 bases and J lost 4; bases outside the gene matches: 7. The CDR3 DNA follows: TGCGCCAGCAGCTTGGATAGGGGACAGGGAGGCTATGGCTACACCTTC. Its protein product is CASSLDRGQGGYGYTF.

The sample holds a few counts of this clonotype. The V gene is TRBV5-1, the J gene TRBJ2-2; 7 bases are shared with TRBD1. The CDR3 length is 14 residues. From germline, CDR1 is SGHRS and CDR2 YFSETQ. V was pared by 7 bases and J by 3 bases, with 6 bases of the junction left unmatched. CDR3 DNA sequence: TGCGCCAGCGCGACAGGGATGGACACCGGGGAGCTGTTTTTT. Its translation is CASATGMDTGELFF.

V and J are TRBV3-1 and TRBJ1-2; 9 bases fit TRBD1. This CDR3 has 13 residues. The ends lost 4 bases at V and 6 bases at J; junction bases unmatched: 3. Germline-derived CDR1 and CDR2 are LGHDT and YNNKEL (reference sequence). The CDR3 loop reads CASSRDRADGYTF. DNA of the CDR3: TGTGCCAGCAGCCGGGACAGGGCTGATGGCTACACCTTC.

Only a few counts were recorded for this clonotype. The chain uses TRBV27 and TRBJ2-3, with TRBD2 matching over 7 bases. CDR1 is MNHEY and CDR2 is SMNVEV in the germline V gene (reference sequence). The CDR3 contains 14 residues. With V trimmed by 3 bases and J by 7 bases, 7 bases remained unmatched. The CDR3: CASSFLGGSYTQYF. CDR3 sequence (DNA): TGTGCCAGCAGTTTCTTAGGCGGGAGTTATACGCAGTATTTT.

This clonotype was found a few times. The chain combines TRBV7-9 with TRBJ2-2; 8 bases align to TRBD2. The junction had 4 bases not matched to a gene; V was cut back by 2 bases and J by 5 bases. The CDR3 spans 15 residues. Per the germline V gene, CDR1 is SEHNR and CDR2 is FQNEAQ (reference sequence). The CDR3 sequence: CASSLLPSGTGELFF. In nucleotides, the CDR3 is TGTGCCAGCAGCTTACTTCCTAGCGGGACCGGGGAGCTGTTTTTT.

This clonotype came up once. The chain has TRBV11-2 and TRBJ1-1, with D unresolved. The V and J ends lost 4 bases and 10 bases respectively, with 13 bases between them. The germline V gene encodes CDR1 SGHAT and CDR2 FQNNGV. The CDR3 totals 12 residues. CDR3 nucleotide sequence: TGTGCCAGCAGCTCGGAGGGAGCGGGAGCTTTCTTT. This encodes CASSSEGAGAFF.

There are a few counts of this clonotype. The V gene is TRBV11-1, the J gene TRBJ2-3, with D possibly being TRBD1 (6 bases). This CDR3 is 14 amino acids long. V dropped 8 bases and J dropped 9 bases, with 21 bases sitting between them. Germline CDR1 SGHAT, CDR2 FQDESV (reference sequence). CDR3 in DNA: TGTGCCAGCCGACAGGCTAGCCTAGAGGAGACGCAGTATTTT. The encoded protein is CASRQASLEETQYF. The variable domain in full, completed from reference TRBV11-1 and TRBJ2-3, reads EAEVAQSPRYKITEKSQAVAFWCDPISGHATLYWYRQILGQGPELLVQFQDESVVDDSQLPKDRFSAERLKGVDSTLKIQPAELGDSAMYLCASRQASLEETQYFGPGTRLTVL.

The chain joins TRBV20-1 to TRBJ2-1; 8 nucleotides agree with TRBD1. Per germline, CDR1 DFQATT and CDR2 SNEGSKA (reference sequence). The CDR3 totals 14 residues. V shed 2 bases, J shed 6 bases, and the junction held 6 bases outside the gene matches. CDR3 in amino acids: CSARSTGEGNEQFF. The CDR3 DNA is TGCAGTGCTAGATCGACAGGGGAAGGCAATGAGCAGTTCTTC.

The chain recombines TRBV27 with TRBJ1-1; D gene ambiguous. Looked up from germline, CDR1 is MNHEY and CDR2 is SMNVEV (reference sequence). V was trimmed by 7 bases and J by 7 bases, leaving 16 bases between them. The CDR3 is 13 amino acids. DNA of the CDR3: TGTGCCAGCACCCCAACGCCCCCATATGAAGCTTTCTTT. This gives the protein CASTPTPPYEAFF.

The chain couples TRBV21-1 to TRBJ2-6; the D call of TRBD2 is as the table states it, not checked on the DNA. TRBV21-1 is marked as a pseudogene. The CDR3 loop spans 18 amino acids. The CDR3 DNA follows: TGTGCCAGCAGCGAGAGGGCGGTGGGGACCTCTGGGGCCAACGTCCTGACTTTC. Its protein is CASSERAVGTSGANVLTF.

This chain links TRBV5-1 with TRBJ2-7, with 9 bases lining up with TRBD2. Trimming cost V 4 bases and J 0 bases; bases outside gene matches: 8. The CDR3 extends over 16 amino acids. Looked up from germline, CDR1 is SGHRS and CDR2 is YFSETQ. For the CDR3, the DNA is TGCGCCAGCAGCGGAAGACTAGCGGACCTCTCCTACGAGCAGTACTTC. It codes for CASSGRLADLSYEQYF.

In this sample, this clonotype turned up a few times. The chain joins TRBV25-1 to TRBJ1-2; TRBD1 aligns across 10 bases. Germline V lookup: CDR1 MGHDK, CDR2 SYGVNS. The trim removed 9 bases at V and 7 bases at J, leaving 5 bases unmatched. The CDR3 runs to 12 residues. CDR3 amino acids: CASRQGASGYTF. As DNA, the CDR3 is TGTGCCAGTCGACAGGGGGCTTCTGGCTACACCTTC.